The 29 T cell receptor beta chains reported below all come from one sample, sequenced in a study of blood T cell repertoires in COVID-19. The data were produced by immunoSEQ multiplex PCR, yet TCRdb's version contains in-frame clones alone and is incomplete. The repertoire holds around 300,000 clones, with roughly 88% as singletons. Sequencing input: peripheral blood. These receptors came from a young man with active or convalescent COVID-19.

CDR3 residues: CASSLVTGDYGYTF. The CDR3 DNA is TGTGCCAGCAGCTTAGTGACAGGGGACTATGGCTACACCTTC. The chain employs TRBV7-2 and TRBJ1-2, with 8 positions matching TRBD1. CDR3 length: 14 amino acids. V lost 1 base to trimming and J lost 3 bases; unmatched junction nucleotides: 1. Germline V lookup: CDR1 SGHTA, CDR2 FQGNSA. Together with reference TRBV7-2 and TRBJ1-2, the CDR3 gives the full variable domain: GAGVSQSPSNKVTEKGKDVELRCDPISGHTALYWYRQSLGQGLEFLIYFQGNSAPDKSGLPSDRFSAERTGGSVSTLTIQRTQQEDSAVYLCASSLVTGDYGYTFGSGTRLTVV.

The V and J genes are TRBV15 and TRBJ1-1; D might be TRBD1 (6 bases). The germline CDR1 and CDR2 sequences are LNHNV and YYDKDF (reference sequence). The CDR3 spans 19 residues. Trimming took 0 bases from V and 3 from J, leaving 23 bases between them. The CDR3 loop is CATSRDVQGSFQGDTEAFF. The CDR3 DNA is TGTGCCACCAGCAGAGATGTTCAGGGGTCTTTTCAAGGGGACACTGAAGCTTTCTTT.

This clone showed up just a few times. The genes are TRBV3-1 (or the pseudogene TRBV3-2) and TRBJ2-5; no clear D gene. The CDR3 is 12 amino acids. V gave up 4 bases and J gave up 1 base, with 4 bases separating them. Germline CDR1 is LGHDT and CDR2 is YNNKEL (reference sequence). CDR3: CASSPFQETQYF. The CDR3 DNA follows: TGTGCCAGCAGCCCCTTCCAAGAGACCCAGTACTTC.

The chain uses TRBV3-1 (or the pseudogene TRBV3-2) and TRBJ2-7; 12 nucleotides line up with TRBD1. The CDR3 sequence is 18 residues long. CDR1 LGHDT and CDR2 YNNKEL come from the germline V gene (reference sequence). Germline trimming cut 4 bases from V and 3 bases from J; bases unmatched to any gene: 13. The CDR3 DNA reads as TGTGCCAGCAGCCGAAAATCCGGGACAGGGGGCTTCCACTACGAGCAGTACTTC. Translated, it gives CASSRKSGTGGFHYEQYF.

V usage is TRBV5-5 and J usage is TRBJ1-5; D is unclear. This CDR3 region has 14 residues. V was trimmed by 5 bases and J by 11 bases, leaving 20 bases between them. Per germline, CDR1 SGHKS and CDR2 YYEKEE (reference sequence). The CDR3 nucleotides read TGTGCCAGCAGTCGAAATAGGAGCGCGCGGGCCCAGCATTTT. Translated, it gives CASSRNRSARAQHF.

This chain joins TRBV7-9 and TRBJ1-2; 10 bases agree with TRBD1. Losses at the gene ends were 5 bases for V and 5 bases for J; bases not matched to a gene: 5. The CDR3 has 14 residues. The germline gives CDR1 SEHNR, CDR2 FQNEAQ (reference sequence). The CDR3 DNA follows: TGTGCCAGCAGCGGAGGGGACAGGGGATATGGCTACACCTTC. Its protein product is CASSGGDRGYGYTF.

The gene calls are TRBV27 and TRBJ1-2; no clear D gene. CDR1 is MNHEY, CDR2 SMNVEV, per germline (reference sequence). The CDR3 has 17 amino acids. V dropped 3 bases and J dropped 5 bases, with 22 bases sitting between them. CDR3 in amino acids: CASSFSGLAGRSYGYTF. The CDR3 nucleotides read TGTGCCAGCAGTTTTTCTGGGCTGGCGGGGAGGTCTTATGGCTACACCTTC.

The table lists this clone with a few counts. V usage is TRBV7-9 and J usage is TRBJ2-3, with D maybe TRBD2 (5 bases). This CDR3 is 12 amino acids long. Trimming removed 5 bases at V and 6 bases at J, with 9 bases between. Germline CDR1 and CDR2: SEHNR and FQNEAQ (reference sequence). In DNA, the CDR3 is TGTGCCAGCAGCCGGACTGTCGATACGCAGTATTTT. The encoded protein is CASSRTVDTQYF.

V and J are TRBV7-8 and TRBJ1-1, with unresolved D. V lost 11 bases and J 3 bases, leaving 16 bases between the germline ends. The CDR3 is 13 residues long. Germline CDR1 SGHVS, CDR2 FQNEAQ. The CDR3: CAVLDQEHTEAFF. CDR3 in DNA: TGTGCCGTCCTCGACCAGGAACACACTGAAGCTTTCTTT.

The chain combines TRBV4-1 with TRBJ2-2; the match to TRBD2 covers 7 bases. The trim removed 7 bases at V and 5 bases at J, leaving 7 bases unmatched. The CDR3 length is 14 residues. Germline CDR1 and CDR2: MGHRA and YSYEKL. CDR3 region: CASTSGRVTGELFF. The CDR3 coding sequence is TGCGCCAGCACCTCAGGGAGGGTGACCGGGGAGCTGTTTTTT.

The CDR3 region is CASSDGQGDTEAFF. The CDR3 DNA follows: TGCGCCAGCAGCGACGGACAGGGGGACACTGAAGCTTTCTTT. The chain uses TRBV5-1 and TRBJ1-1; 10 bases align to TRBD1. The V gene's germline CDR1 is SGHRS and CDR2 YFSETQ. The CDR3 spans 14 residues. Trimming removed 4 bases from V and 3 bases from J; junction bases left unmatched: 3.

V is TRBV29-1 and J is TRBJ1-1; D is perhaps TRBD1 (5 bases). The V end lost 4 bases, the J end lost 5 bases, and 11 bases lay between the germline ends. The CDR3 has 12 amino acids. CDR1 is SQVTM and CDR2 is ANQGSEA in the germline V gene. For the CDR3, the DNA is TGCAGCGTTGTTAAGGGGCGTACTGAAGCTTTCTTT. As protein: CSVVKGRTEAFF.

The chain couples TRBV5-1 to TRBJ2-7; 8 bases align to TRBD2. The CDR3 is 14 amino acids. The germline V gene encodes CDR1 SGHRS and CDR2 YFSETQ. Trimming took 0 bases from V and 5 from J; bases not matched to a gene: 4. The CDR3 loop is CASSLAGGKNEQYF. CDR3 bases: TGCGCCAGCAGCTTGGCGGGGGGGAAGAACGAGCAGTACTTC.

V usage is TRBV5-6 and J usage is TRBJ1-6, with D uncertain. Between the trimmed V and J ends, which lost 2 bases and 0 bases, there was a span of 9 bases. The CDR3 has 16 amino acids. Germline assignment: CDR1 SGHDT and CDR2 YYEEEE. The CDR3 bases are TGTGCCAGCAGCTTTTCGCAGGCCTCCTATAATTCACCCCTCCACTTT. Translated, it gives CASSFSQASYNSPLHF.

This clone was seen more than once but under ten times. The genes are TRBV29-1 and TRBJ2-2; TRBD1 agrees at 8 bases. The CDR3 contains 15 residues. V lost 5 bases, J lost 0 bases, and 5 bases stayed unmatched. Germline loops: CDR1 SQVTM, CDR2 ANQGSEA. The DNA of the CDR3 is TGCAGCGTTCAACGGGACAGGCCGAACACCGGGGAGCTGTTTTTT. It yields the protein CSVQRDRPNTGELFF.

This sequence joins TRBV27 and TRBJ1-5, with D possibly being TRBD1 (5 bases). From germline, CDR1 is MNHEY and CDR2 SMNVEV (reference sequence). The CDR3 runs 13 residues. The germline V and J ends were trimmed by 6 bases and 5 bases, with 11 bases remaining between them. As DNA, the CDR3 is TGTGCCAGCAGGAAGGGGCCTTATCAGCCCCAGCATTTT. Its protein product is CASRKGPYQPQHF.

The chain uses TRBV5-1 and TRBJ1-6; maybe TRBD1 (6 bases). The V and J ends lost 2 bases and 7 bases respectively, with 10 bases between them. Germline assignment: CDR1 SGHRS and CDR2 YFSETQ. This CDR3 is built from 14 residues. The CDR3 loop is CASSFYRENSPLHF. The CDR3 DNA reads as TGCGCCAGCAGCTTCTACAGGGAGAATTCACCCCTCCACTTT.

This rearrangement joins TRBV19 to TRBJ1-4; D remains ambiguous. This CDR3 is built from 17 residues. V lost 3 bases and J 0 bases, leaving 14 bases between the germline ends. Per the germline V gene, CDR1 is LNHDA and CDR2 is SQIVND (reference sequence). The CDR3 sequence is CASSIAAPRSTNEKLFF. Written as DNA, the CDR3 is TGTGCCAGTAGTATTGCGGCACCCCGGTCAACTAATGAAAAACTGTTTTTT.

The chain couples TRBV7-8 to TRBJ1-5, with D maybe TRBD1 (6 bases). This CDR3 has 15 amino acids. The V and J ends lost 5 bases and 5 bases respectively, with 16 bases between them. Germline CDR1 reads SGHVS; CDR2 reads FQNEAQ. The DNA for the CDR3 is TGTGCCAGCAGCGAACTACAGGGTGTGGATCAGCCCCAGCATTTT. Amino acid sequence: CASSELQGVDQPQHF.

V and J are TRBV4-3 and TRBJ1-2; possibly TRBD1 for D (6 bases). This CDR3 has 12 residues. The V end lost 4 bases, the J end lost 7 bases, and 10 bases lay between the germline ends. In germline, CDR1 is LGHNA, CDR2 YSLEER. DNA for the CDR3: TGCGCCAGCAGCCTGACAGGTGGTGGCTACACCTTC. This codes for CASSLTGGGYTF.

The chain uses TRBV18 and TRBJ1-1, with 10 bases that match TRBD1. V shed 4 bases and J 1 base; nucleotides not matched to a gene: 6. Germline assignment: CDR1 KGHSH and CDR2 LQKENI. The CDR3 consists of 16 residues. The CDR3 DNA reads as TGTGCCAGCTCACTCACGGGGACAGGGGAGAACACTGAAGCTTTCTTT. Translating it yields CASSLTGTGENTEAFF.

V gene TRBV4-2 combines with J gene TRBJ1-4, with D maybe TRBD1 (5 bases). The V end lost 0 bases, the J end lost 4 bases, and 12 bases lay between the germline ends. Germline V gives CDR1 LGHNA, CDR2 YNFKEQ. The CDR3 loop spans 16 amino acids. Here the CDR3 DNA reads TGTGCCAGCAGCCAAGAACTCCAGGGTTATAATGAAAAACTGTTTTTT. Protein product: CASSQELQGYNEKLFF.

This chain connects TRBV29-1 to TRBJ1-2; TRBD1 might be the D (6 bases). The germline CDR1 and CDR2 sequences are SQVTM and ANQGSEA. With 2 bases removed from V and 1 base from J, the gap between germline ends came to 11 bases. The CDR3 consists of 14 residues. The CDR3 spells CSVELRGVNYGYTF. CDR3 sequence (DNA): TGCAGCGTTGAACTCAGGGGCGTTAACTATGGCTACACCTTC.

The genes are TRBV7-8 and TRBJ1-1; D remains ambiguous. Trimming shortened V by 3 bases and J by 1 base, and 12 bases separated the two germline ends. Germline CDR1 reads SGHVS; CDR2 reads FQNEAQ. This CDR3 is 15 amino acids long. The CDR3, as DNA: TGTGCCAGCAGCTTTCCTAGGAGTGAGAACACTGAAGCTTTCTTT. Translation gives CASSFPRSENTEAFF.

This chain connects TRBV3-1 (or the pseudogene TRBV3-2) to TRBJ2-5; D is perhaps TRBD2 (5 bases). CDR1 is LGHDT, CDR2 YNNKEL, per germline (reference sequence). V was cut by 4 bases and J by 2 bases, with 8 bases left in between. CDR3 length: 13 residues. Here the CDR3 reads CASSRGRQETQYF. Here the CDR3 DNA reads TGTGCCAGCAGCCGAGGGCGGCAAGAGACCCAGTACTTC.

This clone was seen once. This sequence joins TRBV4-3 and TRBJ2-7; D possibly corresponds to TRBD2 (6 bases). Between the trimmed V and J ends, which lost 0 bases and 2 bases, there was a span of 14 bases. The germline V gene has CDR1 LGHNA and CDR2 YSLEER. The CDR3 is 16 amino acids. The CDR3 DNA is TGCGCCAGCAGCCAAGATCTCCCGGGGGTAGCCTACGAGCAGTACTTC. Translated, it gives CASSQDLPGVAYEQYF.

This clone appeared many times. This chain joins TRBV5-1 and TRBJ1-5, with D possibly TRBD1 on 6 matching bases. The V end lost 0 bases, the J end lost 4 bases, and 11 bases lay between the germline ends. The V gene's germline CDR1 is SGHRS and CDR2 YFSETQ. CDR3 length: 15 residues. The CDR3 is CASSLAGARNQPQHF. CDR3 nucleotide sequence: TGCGCCAGCAGCTTGGCAGGGGCGCGGAATCAGCCCCAGCATTTT.

CDR3 coding DNA: TGTGCCAGCTCAATGTCAGGGTTGAACTATGGCTACACCTTC. Protein product: CASSMSGLNYGYTF. The chain uses TRBV18 and TRBJ1-2, with TRBD1 as a possible D gene (5 bases). This CDR3 is built from 14 residues. Germline CDR1 KGHSH, CDR2 LQKENI. Trimming took off 5 bases at V and 2 bases at J, with 12 bases between the two ends.

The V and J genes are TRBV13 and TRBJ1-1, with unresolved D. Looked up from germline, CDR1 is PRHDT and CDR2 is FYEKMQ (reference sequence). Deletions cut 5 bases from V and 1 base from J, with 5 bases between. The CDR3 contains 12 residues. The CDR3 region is CASSGPNTEAFF. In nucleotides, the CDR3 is TGTGCCAGCAGCGGGCCGAACACTGAAGCTTTCTTT.